This is a list of T cell receptor beta chains from one sample in a study of type 1 regulatory T cells. TCRdb passed the reads through MiXCR, listing each CDR3 protein once. The sample has approximately 6,000 distinct CDR3 sequences, 33% seen once. These TCRs are of unknown antigen specificity. Sequences were obtained from cultured type 1 regulatory T (Tr1) cells, either the whole culture or a sorted fraction (not recorded which). The receptors stem from a human donor in good health. Each CDR3 is given with its conserved first and last residue. Fields, in order: D gene, J gene, clone size, V gene, CDR3 DNA, CDR3 protein. The D gene is left open where the match is weak. A clone size is listed for some rows: how often the clone was seen (once, few, many), or a class if it is expanded.

D: TRBD2
J: TRBJ2-7
size: few
V: TRBV6-6
DNA: TGTGCCAGCAGGGTCAGCGGGAGAGGGGACGAGCAGTACTTC
CDR3: CASRVSGRGDEQYF

D: TRBD1
J: TRBJ2-7
size: .
V: TRBV20-1
DNA: TGCAGTGCTAGACGGGGGACAGGGGGTTCCTACGAGCAGTACTTC
CDR3: CSARRGTGGSYEQYF

D: TRBD2
J: TRBJ2-7
size: .
V: TRBV20-1
DNA: TGCAGTGCTAGCGAGACATTTACTAGCGTGCAGTACTTC
CDR3: CSASETFTSVQYF

D: .
J: TRBJ2-5
size: medium-sized
V: TRBV15
DNA: TGTGCCACCAGCAGAGATCTGGTTAGCTTAGAGACCCAGTACTTC
CDR3: CATSRDLVSLETQYF

D: TRBD2
J: TRBJ2-7
size: .
V: TRBV5-1
DNA: TGCGCCAGCAGCTACATGACTAGCGGGAGTTCGTACGAGCAGTACTTC
CDR3: CASSYMTSGSSYEQYF

D: TRBD2
J: TRBJ2-5
size: few
V: TRBV7-2
DNA: TGTGCCAGCAGTCCCCACAGACTAGCGGGAGGCCAAGAGACCCAGTACTTC
CDR3: CASSPHRLAGGQETQYF

D: TRBD1
J: TRBJ1-6
size: many
V: TRBV6-1
DNA: TGTGCCAGCGGGGACAGGGGGTCTTCACCCCTCCACTTT
CDR3: CASGDRGSSPLHF

D: .
J: TRBJ1-5
size: .
V: TRBV5-6
DNA: TGTGCCAGCAGCTTGGGTAGGGTTAATCAGCCCCAGCATTTT
CDR3: CASSLGRVNQPQHF

D: .
J: TRBJ1-4
size: .
V: TRBV6-1
DNA: TGTGCCAGCAGGACAGTGACTAATGAAAAACTGTTTTTT
CDR3: CASRTVTNEKLFF

D: .
J: TRBJ1-2
size: .
V: TRBV10-3
DNA: TGTGCCATCAGTGAGACAGGGTATGGCTACACCTTC
CDR3: CAISETGYGYTF

D: TRBD2
J: TRBJ2-2
size: .
V: TRBV5-1
DNA: TGCGCCAGCAGCTTGATAGCGGGAGGGAGAACCGGGGAGCTGTTTTTT
CDR3: CASSLIAGGRTGELFF

D: .
J: TRBJ2-3
size: .
V: TRBV9
DNA: TGTGCCAGCAGCATTCAGACGGGAGATACGCAGTATTTT
CDR3: CASSIQTGDTQYF

D: TRBD2
J: TRBJ2-2
size: .
V: TRBV7-9
DNA: TGTGCCAGCAGCTTGCGGGGGTTCGGCACCGGGGAGCTGTTTTTT
CDR3: CASSLRGFGTGELFF

D: .
J: TRBJ2-1
size: .
V: TRBV20-1
DNA: TGCAGTGCTTCCGGGACGGGGGTTGGGAATGAGCAGTTCTTC
CDR3: CSASGTGVGNEQFF

D: .
J: TRBJ2-1
size: .
V: TRBV24-1
DNA: TGTGCCACCAGTGGGGGGGATGACAGTTTTTACAATGAGCAGTTCTTC
CDR3: CATSGGDDSFYNEQFF

D: .
J: TRBJ1-4
size: .
V: TRBV20-1
DNA: TGCAGTGCTAGGGAGGGGGGACAAAATGAAAAACTGTTTTTT
CDR3: CSAREGGQNEKLFF

D: .
J: TRBJ2-5
size: .
V: TRBV4-1
DNA: TGCGCCAGCAGCCAACCGTGGGGGGCTAGCTCACAAGAGACCCAGTACTTC
CDR3: CASSQPWGASSQETQYF

D: .
J: TRBJ2-3
size: .
V: TRBV20-1
DNA: TGCAGTGCTAGTTATCAGGGAAGCACAGATACGCAGTATTTT
CDR3: CSASYQGSTDTQYF

D: TRBD1
J: TRBJ2-7
size: .
V: TRBV5-1
DNA: TGCGCCAGCAGCGGCCCCGGGACAGAAACCTACGATCAGTACTTC
CDR3: CASSGPGTETYDQYF

D: .
J: TRBJ2-2
size: .
V: TRBV6-2/TRBV6-3
DNA: TGTGCCAGCAGTTACGGAAGCCTAGGGGAGCTGTTTTTT
CDR3: CASSYGSLGELFF